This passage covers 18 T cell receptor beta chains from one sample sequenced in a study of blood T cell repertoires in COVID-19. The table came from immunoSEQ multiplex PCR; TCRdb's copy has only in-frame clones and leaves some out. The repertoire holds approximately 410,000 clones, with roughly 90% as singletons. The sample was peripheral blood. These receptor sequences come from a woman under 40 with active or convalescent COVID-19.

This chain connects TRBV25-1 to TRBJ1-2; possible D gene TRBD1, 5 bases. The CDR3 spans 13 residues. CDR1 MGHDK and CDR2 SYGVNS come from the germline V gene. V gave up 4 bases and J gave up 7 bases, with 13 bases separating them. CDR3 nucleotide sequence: TGTGCCAGCAGTGCTTCGGCAGGGTTTGGCTACACCTTC. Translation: CASSASAGFGYTF.

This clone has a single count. In DNA, the CDR3 is TGTGCCAGCAGCCAAGATCGGGCTAGCGGGCATAACACAGATACGCAGTATTTT. Amino acids: CASSQDRASGHNTDTQYF. The chain couples TRBV14 to TRBJ2-3, with 8 bases lining up with TRBD2. The CDR3 spans 18 residues. CDR1 is SGHDN and CDR2 is FVKESK in the germline V gene. Trimming cost V 0 bases and J 2 bases; bases outside gene matches: 10.

CDR3 in DNA: TGCGCCAGCAGGGGAGCGGGGAACACTGAAGCTTTCTTT. This sequence encodes CASRGAGNTEAFF. This chain uses TRBV5-1 with TRBJ1-1, with unresolved D. Germline V gives CDR1 SGHRS, CDR2 YFSETQ. V was cut by 5 bases and J by 1 base, with 9 bases left in between. The CDR3 consists of 13 residues.

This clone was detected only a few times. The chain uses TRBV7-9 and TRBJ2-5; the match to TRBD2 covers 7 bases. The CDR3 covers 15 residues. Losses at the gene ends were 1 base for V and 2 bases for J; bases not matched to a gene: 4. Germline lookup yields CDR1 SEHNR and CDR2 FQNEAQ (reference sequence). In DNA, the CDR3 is TGTGCCAGCAGCTTAGGAGCGGGGAGACAAGAGACCCAGTACTTC. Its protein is CASSLGAGRQETQYF.

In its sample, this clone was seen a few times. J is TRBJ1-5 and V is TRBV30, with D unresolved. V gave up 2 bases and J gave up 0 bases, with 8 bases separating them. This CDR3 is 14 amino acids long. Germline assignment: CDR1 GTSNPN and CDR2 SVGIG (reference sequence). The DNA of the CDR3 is TGTGCCTGGAGTTCGGGGATTAGCAATCAGCCCCAGCATTTT. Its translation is CAWSSGISNQPQHF. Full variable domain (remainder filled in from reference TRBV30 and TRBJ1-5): SQTIHQWPATLVQPVGSPLSLECTVEGTSNPNLYWYRQAAGRGLQLLFYSVGIGQISSEVPQNLSASRPQDRQFILSSKKLLLSDSGFYLCAWSSGISNQPQHFGDGTRLSIL.

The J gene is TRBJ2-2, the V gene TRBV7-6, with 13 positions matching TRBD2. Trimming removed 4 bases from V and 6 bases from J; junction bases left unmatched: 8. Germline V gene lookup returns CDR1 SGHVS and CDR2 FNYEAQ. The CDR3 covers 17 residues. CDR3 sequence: CASSSEILAGGPGELFF. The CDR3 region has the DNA TGTGCCAGCAGCTCCGAAATACTAGCGGGAGGGCCCGGGGAGCTGTTTTTT.

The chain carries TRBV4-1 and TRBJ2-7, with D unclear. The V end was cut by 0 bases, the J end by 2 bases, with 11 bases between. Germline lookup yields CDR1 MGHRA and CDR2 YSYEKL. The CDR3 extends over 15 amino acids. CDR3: CASSQEIAETYEQYF. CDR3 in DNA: TGCGCCAGCAGCCAAGAAATCGCGGAAACCTACGAGCAGTACTTC.

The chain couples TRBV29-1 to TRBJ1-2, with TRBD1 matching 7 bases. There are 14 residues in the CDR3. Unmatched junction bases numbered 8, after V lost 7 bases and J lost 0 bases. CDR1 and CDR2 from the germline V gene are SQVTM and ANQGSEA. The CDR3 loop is CSAVSGQSNYGYTF. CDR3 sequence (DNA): TGCAGCGCTGTATCGGGACAGTCTAACTATGGCTACACCTTC.

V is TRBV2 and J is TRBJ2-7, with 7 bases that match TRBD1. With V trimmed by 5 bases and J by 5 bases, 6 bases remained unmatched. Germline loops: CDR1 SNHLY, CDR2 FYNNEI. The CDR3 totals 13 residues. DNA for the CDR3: TGTGCCAGCAGTAACAGGGGTCGGGACGAGCAGTACTTC. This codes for CASSNRGRDEQYF.

CDR3 sequence: CATSENPHKTGGNYGYTF. DNA of the CDR3: TGTGCCACCAGTGAAAATCCCCACAAGACAGGGGGCAACTATGGCTACACCTTC. The rearrangement joins TRBV24-1 to TRBJ1-2; TRBD1 matches 10 bases. Germline lookup yields CDR1 KGHDR and CDR2 SFDVKD. The ends lost 4 bases at V and 2 bases at J; junction bases unmatched: 12. This CDR3 is built from 18 residues.

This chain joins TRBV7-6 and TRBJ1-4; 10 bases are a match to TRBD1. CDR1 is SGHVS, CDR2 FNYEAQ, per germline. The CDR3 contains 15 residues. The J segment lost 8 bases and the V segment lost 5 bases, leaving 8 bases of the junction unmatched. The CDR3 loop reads CASSPRQGAGEKLFF. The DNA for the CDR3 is TGTGCCAGCAGCCCTCGACAGGGGGCCGGGGAAAAACTGTTTTTT.

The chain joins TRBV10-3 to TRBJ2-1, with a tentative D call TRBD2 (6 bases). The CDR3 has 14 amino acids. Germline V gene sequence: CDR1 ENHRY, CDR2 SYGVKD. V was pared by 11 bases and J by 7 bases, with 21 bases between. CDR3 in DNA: TGTGCCTCAGCCCTTGCGGGAATGGGAAATGAGCAGTTCTTC. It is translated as CASALAGMGNEQFF.

Written as DNA, the CDR3 is TGCAGTGCTAGTTATCCGTCGTGGCGGGAGGGATTTGACAATGAGCAGTTCTTC. It translates to CSASYPSWREGFDNEQFF. V gene TRBV20-1 combines with J gene TRBJ2-1; 9 bases agree with TRBD2. The germline CDR1 and CDR2 sequences are DFQATT and SNEGSKA (reference sequence). This CDR3 has 18 residues. With V trimmed by 3 bases and J by 5 bases, 17 bases remained unmatched.

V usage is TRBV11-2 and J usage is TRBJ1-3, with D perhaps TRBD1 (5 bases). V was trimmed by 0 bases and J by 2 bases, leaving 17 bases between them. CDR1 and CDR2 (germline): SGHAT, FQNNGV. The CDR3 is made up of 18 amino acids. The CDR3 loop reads CASSLDLWGELAGNTIYF. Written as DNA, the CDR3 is TGTGCCAGCAGCTTAGATCTTTGGGGGGAGCTTGCTGGAAACACCATATATTTT.

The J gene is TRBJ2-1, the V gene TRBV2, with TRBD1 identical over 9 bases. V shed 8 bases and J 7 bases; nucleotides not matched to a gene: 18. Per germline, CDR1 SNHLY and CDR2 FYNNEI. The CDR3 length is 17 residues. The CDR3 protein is CASAACSGTGLCNEQFF. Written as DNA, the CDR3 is TGTGCCAGCGCGGCATGTAGTGGGACAGGGTTGTGTAATGAGCAGTTCTTC.

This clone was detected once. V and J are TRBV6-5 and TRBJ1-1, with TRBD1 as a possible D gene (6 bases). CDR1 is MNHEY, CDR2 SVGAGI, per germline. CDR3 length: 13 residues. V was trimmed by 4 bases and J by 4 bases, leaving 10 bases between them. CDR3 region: CASSSPDSTEAFF. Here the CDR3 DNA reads TGTGCCAGCAGTTCCCCGGACAGCACTGAAGCTTTCTTT.

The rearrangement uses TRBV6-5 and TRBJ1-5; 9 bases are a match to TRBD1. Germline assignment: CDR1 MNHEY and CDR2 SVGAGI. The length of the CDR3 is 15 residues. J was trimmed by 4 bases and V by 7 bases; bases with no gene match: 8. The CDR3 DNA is TGTGCCAGCAATGTACAGGGGGCTGGTAATCAGCCCCAGCATTTT. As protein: CASNVQGAGNQPQHF.

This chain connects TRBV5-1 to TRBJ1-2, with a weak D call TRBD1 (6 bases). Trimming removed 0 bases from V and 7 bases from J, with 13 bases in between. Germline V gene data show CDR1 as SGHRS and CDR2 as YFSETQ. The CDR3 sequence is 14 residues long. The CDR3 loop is CASSLEYRESGYTF. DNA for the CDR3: TGCGCCAGCAGCTTGGAGTACAGGGAAAGTGGCTACACCTTC.